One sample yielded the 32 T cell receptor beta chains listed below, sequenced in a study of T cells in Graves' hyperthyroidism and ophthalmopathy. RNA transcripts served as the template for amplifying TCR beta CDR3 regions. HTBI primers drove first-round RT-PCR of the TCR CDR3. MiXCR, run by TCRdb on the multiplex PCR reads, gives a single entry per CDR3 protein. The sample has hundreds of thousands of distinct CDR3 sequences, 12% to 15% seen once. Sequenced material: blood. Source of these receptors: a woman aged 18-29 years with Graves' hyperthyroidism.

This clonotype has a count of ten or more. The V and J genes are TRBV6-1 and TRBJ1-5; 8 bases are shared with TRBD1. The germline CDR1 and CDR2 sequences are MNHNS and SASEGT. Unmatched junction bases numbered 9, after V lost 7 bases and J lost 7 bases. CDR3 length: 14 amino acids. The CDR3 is CASTLQGDSQPQHF. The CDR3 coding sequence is TGTGCCAGCACTCTACAGGGGGATTCGCAGCCCCAGCATTTT.

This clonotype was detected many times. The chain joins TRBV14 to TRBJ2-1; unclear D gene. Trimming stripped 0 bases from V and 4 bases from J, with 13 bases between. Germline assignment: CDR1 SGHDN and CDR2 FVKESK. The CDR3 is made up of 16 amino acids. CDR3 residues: CASSQDGRVPYNEQFF. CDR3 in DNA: TGTGCCAGCAGCCAAGATGGTCGGGTCCCATACAATGAGCAGTTCTTC.

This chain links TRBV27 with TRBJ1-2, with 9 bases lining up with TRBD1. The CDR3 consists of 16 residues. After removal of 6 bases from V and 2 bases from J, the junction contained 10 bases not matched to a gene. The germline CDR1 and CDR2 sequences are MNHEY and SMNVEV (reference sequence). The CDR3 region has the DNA TGTGCCAGCAGATCATTACAGGGGGCGTTAAACTATGGCTACACCTTC. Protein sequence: CASRSLQGALNYGYTF.

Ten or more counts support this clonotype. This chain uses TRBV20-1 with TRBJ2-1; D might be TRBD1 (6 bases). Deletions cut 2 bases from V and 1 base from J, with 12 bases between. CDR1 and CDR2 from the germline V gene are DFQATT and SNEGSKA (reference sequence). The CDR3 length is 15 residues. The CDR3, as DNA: TGCAGTGCTAGACCGACAGGTTCTTCCTACAATGAGCAGTTCTTC. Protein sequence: CSARPTGSSYNEQFF.

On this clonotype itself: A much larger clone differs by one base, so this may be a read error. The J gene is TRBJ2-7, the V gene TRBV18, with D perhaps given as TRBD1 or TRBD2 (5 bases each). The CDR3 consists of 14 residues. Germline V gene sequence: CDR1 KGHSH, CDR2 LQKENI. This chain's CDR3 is CAGSTGPNNYEQYF. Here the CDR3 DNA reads TGTGCCGGCTCAACGGGACCGAACAACTACGAGCAGTACTTC.

CDR3 nucleotides: TGTGCCAGCAGTTACTCTTACGGACAGGGGGGAACGGAAGCTTTCTTT. It codes for CASSYSYGQGGTEAFF. This chain joins TRBV6-5 and TRBJ1-1; 10 bases align to TRBD1. Germline V gene sequence: CDR1 MNHEY, CDR2 SVGAGI. The CDR3 is 16 residues long. The trim removed 0 bases at V and 8 bases at J, leaving 9 bases unmatched.

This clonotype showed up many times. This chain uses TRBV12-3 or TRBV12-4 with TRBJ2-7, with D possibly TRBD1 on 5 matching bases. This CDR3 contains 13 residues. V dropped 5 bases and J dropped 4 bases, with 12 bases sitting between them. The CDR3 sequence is CASSKQASYEQYF. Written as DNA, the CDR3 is TGTGCCAGCAGTAAACAGGCGAGTTACGAGCAGTACTTC.

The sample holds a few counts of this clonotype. CDR3 amino acids: CASSLIRFVGREKNIQYF. Written as DNA, the CDR3 is TGTGCCAGCAGCTTAATTAGATTTGTGGGGCGGGAGAAAAACATTCAGTACTTC. V is TRBV7-2 and J is TRBJ2-4, with 7 nucleotides matching TRBD2. V shed 2 bases, J shed 4 bases, and the junction held 14 bases outside the gene matches. CDR1 and CDR2 from the germline V gene are SGHTA and FQGNSA. This CDR3 is built from 18 residues.

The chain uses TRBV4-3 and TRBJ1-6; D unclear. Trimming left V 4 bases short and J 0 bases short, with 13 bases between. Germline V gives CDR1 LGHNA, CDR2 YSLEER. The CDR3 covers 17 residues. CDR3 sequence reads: CASSLNVALSYNSPLHF. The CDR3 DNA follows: TGCGCCAGCAGCCTTAACGTAGCCCTCTCCTATAATTCACCCCTCCACTTT.

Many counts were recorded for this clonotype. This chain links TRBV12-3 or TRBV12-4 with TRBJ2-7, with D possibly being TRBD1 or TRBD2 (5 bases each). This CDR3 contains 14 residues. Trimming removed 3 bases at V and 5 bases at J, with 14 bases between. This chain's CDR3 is CASSFGDPHHEQYF. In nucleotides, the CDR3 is TGTGCCAGCAGTTTCGGGGACCCGCACCACGAGCAGTACTTC.

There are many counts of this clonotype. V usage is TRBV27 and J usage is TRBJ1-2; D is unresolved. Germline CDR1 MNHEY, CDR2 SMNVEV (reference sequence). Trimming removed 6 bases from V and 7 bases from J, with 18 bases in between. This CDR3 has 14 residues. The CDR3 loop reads CASSPDYRPAGYTF. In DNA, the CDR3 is TGTGCCAGCAGCCCGGACTATCGCCCTGCTGGCTACACCTTC.

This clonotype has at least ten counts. In DNA form, the CDR3 reads TGTGCCAGCAGCAGTAGGCTGGGCTCCTACAATGAGCAGTTCTTC. This translates into CASSSRLGSYNEQFF. The J gene is TRBJ2-1, the V gene TRBV7-2; D is uncertain. Germline assignment: CDR1 SGHTA and CDR2 FQGNSA. The V and J ends lost 5 bases and 0 bases respectively, with 11 bases between them. CDR3 length: 15 amino acids.

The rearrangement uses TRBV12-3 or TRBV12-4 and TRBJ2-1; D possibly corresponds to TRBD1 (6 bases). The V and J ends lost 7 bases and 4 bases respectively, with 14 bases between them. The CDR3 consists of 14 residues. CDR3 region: CASTATGGYNEQFF. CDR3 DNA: TGTGCCAGCACCGCGACAGGCGGGTACAATGAGCAGTTCTTC.

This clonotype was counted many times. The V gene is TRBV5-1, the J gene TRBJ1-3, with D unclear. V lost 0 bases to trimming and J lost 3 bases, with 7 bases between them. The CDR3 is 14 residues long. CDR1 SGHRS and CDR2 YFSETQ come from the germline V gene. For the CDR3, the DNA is TGCGCCAGCAGCTTGGGACGTTTTGGAAACACCATATATTTT. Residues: CASSLGRFGNTIYF.

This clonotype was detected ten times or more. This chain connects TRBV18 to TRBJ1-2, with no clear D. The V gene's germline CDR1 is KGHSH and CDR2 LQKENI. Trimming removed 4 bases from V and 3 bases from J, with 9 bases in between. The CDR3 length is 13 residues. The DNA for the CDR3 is TGTGCCAGCTCACTCGGGGTTGACTATGGCTACACCTTC. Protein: CASSLGVDYGYTF.

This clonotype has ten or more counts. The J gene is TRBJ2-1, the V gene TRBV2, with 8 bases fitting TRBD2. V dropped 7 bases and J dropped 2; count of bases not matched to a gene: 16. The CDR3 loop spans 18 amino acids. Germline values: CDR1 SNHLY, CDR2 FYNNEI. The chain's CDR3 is CASNARVLAEGPYNEQFF. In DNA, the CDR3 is TGTGCCAGCAACGCGCGGGTACTAGCGGAGGGACCCTACAATGAGCAGTTCTTC.

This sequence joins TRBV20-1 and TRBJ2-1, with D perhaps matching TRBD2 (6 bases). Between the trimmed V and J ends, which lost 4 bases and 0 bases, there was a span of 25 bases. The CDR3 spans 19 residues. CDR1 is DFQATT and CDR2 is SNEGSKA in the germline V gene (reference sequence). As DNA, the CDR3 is TGCAGTGCTACCTCATCAGGAGGGGTCGGCAGGCCCTCCTACAATGAGCAGTTCTTC. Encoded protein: CSATSSGGVGRPSYNEQFF.

The CDR3 here is CSARLDNEQYF. CDR3 DNA: TGCAGTGCTAGATTGGATAACGAGCAGTACTTC. The chain joins TRBV20-1 to TRBJ2-7; no definite D call. V gave up 2 bases and J gave up 5 bases, with 7 bases separating them. This CDR3 contains 11 residues. The germline CDR1 and CDR2 sequences are DFQATT and SNEGSKA (reference sequence).

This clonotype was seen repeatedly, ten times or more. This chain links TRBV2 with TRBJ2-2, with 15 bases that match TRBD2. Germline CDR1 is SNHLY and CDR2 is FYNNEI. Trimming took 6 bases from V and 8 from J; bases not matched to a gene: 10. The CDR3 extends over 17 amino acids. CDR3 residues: CASSPGLAGGTGGELFF. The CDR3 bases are TGTGCCAGCAGCCCGGGACTAGCGGGAGGCACAGGAGGGGAGCTGTTTTTT.

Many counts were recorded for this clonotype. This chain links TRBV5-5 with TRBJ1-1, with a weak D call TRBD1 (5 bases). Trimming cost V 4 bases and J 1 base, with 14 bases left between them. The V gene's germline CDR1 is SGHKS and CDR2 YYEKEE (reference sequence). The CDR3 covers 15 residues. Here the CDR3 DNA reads TGTGCCAGCAGCCCACGGGGGGGTTGGAACACTGAAGCTTTCTTT. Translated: CASSPRGGWNTEAFF.

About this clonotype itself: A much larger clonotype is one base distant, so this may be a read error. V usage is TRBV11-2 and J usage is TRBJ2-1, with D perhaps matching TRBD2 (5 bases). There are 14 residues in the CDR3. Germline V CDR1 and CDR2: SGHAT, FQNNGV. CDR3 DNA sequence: TGTGCCAGCACCTCAACAGCGGCCTACAATGCGCAGTTCTTC. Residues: CASTSTAAYNAQFF.

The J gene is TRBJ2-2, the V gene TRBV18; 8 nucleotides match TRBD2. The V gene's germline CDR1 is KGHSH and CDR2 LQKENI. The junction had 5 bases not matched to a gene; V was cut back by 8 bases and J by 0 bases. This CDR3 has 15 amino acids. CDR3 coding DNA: TGTGCCAGCCTTAGCGGGACGGCGAACACCGGGGAGCTGTTTTTT. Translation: CASLSGTANTGELFF. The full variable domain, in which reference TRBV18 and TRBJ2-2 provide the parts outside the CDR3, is NAGVMQNPRHLVRRRGQEARLRCSPMKGHSHVYWYRQLPEEGLKFMVYLQKENIIDESGMPKERFSAEFPKEGPSILRIQQVVRGDSAAYFCASLSGTANTGELFFGEGSRLTVL.

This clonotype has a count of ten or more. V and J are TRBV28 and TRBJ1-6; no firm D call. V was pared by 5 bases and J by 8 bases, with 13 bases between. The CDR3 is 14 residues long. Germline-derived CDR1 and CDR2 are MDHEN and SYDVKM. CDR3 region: CASSTTGWDSPLHF. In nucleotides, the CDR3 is TGTGCCAGCAGTACCACTGGGTGGGATTCACCCCTCCACTTT.

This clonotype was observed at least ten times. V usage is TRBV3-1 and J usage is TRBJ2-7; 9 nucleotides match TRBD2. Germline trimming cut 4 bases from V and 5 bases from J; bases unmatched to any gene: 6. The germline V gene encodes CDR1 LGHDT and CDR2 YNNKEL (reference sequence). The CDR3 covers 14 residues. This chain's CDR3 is CASSRAGTSNEQYF. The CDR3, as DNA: TGTGCCAGCAGCCGCGCCGGGACTAGCAACGAGCAGTACTTC.

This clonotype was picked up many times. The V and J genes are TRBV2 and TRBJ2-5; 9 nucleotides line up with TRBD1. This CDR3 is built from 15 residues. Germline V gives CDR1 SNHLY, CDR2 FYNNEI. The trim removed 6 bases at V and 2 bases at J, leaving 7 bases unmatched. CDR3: CASRTDRGPQETQYF. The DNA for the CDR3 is TGTGCCAGCAGGACGGACAGGGGACCACAAGAGACCCAGTACTTC.

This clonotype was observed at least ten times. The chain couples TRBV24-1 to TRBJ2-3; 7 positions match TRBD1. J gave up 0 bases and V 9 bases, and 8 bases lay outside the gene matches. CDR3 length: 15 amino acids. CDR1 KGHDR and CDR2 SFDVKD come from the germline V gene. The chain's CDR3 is CATFPRTGSTDTQYF. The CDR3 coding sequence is TGTGCCACCTTCCCCCGGACAGGTAGCACAGATACGCAGTATTTT.

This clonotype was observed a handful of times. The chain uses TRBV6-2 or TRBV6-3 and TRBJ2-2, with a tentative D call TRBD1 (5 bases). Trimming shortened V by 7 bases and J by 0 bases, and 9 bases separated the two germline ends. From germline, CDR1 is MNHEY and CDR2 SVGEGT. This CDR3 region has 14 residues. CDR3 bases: TGTGCCAGCAATGGACAAGCGAACACCGGGGAGCTGTTTTTT. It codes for CASNGQANTGELFF.

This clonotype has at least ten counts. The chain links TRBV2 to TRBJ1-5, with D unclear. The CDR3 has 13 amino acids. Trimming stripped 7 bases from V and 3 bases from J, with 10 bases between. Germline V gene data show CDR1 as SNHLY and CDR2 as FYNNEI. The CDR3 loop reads CASKDGYNQPQHF. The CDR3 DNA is TGTGCCAGCAAGGACGGCTACAATCAGCCCCAGCATTTT.

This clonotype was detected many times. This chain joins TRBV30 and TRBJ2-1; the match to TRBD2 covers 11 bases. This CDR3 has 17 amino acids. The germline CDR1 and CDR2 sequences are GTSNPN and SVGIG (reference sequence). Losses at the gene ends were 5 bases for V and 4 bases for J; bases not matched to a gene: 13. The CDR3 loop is CAWQLLKGLAEYNEQFF. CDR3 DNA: TGTGCCTGGCAGTTACTCAAGGGACTAGCGGAGTACAATGAGCAGTTCTTC.

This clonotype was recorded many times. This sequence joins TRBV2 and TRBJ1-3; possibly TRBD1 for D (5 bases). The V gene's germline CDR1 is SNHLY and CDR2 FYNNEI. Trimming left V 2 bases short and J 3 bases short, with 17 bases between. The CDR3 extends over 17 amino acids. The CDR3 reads CASSELGRGAGGNTIYF. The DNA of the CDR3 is TGTGCCAGCAGTGAATTGGGACGCGGAGCAGGTGGAAACACCATATATTTT.

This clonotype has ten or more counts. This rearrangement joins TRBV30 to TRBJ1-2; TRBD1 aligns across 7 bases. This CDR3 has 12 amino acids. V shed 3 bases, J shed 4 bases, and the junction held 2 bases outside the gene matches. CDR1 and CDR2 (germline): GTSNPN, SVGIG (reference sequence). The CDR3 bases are TGTGCCTGGAGCCGGGACAGCTATGGCTACACCTTC. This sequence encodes CAWSRDSYGYTF.

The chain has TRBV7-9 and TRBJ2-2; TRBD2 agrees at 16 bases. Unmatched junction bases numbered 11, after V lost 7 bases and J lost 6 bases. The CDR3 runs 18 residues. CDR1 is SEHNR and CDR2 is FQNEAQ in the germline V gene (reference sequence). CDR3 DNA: TGTGCCAGCACCCAAGGATTGGGACTAGCGGGAGGGTCCGGGGAGCTGTTTTTT. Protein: CASTQGLGLAGGSGELFF.